The rows below give T cell receptor beta chains drawn from one sample of a study of T cells after yellow fever vaccination. TCRdb independently ran MiXCR on the 5' RACE reads; one entry per CDR3 protein. The data hold over 200,000 distinct CDR3 sequences, with approximately 6.8% observed a single time. The specimen was CD4+ T cells sorted from PBMCs, collected on the day of the yellow fever booster vaccination. These TCRs come from a man aged 30-40 years who received the YFV17D yellow fever vaccine. CDR3s include the opening cysteine and the closing phenylalanine or tryptophan. The D gene is left open where the match is weak. Clone size is stated in some rows and not others, as once, few, many or a class when expanded.

d_gene	v_gene	j_gene	abundance	CDR3nt	CDR3aa
NA	TRBV2	TRBJ2-3	NA	TGTGCCAGCAGGGTAGCACTACCGAGCACAGATACGCAGTATTTT	CASRVALPSTDTQYF
TRBD1	TRBV24-1	TRBJ2-5	few	TGTGCCACCAGTGATTCGGGGACAGAAAAGACCCAGTACTTC	CATSDSGTEKTQYF
NA	TRBV3-1	TRBJ2-2	many	TGTGCCAGCAGCCTTTATGGGCCTTTGAATGCCGGGGAGCTGTTTTTT	CASSLYGPLNAGELFF
NA	TRBV7-2	TRBJ1-2	many	TGTGCCAGCAGCTTATTTTCCTTCTATGGCTACACCTTC	CASSLFSFYGYTF
NA	TRBV6-1	TRBJ2-5	many	TGTGCCAGCAGGGCGACAAACCAAGAGACCCAGTACTTC	CASRATNQETQYF
TRBD2	TRBV12-3/TRBV12-4	TRBJ2-7	NA	TGTGCCAGCAGAACCGGGACTAGCAAGACCGAGCAGTACTTC	CASRTGTSKTEQYF
TRBD2	TRBV5-1	TRBJ2-7	many	TGCGCCAGCAGCACGGGACTAGCTGGCTACGAGCAGTACTTC	CASSTGLAGYEQYF
NA	TRBV7-6	TRBJ2-7	many	TGTGCCAGCAGCTTAGAACAACCGCTCGAGCAGTACTTC	CASSLEQPLEQYF
NA	TRBV19	TRBJ2-1	many	TGTGCCAGTATGAGGCGTGAAAGCTCCTACAATGAGCAGTTCTTC	CASMRRESSYNEQFF
NA	TRBV6-2/TRBV6-3	TRBJ2-1	NA	TGTGCCAGCAGTTTGGAGGGAGCGGGCTCCCAGTTCTTC	CASSLEGAGSQFF
NA	TRBV3-1	TRBJ2-7	many	TGTGCCAGCAGCCAAATGGTCAGCTCCTACGAGCAGTACTTC	CASSQMVSSYEQYF
TRBD2	TRBV7-2	TRBJ2-4	NA	TGTGCCAGCAGCCTGCCGGGACTAGCGGTAGCCAAAAACATTCAGTACTTC	CASSLPGLAVAKNIQYF
NA	TRBV4-3	TRBJ1-6	NA	TGCGCCAGCAGCCAAGATCGGTATCAGAGGGCCCTCCACTTT	CASSQDRYQRALHF